The 23 T cell receptor beta chains presented below share a single source sample, sequenced in a study of T-cell reconstitution after alpha-beta-depleted transplantation in children. Unique molecular identifiers were incorporated during preparation of the TCRbeta library. From the PCR reads, TCRdb called clonotypes with MiXCR, one entry per CDR3 protein. Among some 290,000 distinct CDR3 sequences, 23% were seen once, and the ten largest hold over 9.5%. The starting material was PBMCs, mostly from graft donor cells, obtained 180 days after TCRalphabeta/CD19-depleted stem cell transplant. These TCRs come from a male patient between 10 and 17 years old who had a stem cell transplant for acute lymphoblastic leukemia, so the T cells may come from the graft donor.

The chain is built from TRBV7-6 and TRBJ2-5; perhaps TRBD1 as D (5 bases). The germline CDR1 and CDR2 sequences are SGHVS and FNYEAQ. The length of the CDR3 is 17 residues. V was cut by 1 base and J by 5 bases, with 20 bases left in between. This chain's CDR3 is CASSLEDDMDIAETQYF. CDR3 nucleotides: TGTGCCAGCAGCTTAGAAGACGACATGGACATCGCCGAGACCCAGTACTTC.

This clonotype showed up many times. The J gene is TRBJ2-5, the V gene TRBV5-1, with TRBD2 identical over 11 bases. The V and J ends lost 2 bases and 4 bases, in that order; junction bases with no gene match: 1. The germline V gene encodes CDR1 SGHRS and CDR2 YFSETQ. The CDR3 runs to 14 residues. DNA for the CDR3: TGCGCCAGCAGCTTCGGGACTAGCGGAGAGACCCAGTACTTC. Its translation: CASSFGTSGETQYF.

The chain carries TRBV12-3 or TRBV12-4 and TRBJ2-1, with TRBD2 matching 9 bases. The ends lost 6 bases at V and 3 bases at J; junction bases unmatched: 9. The CDR3 runs to 16 residues. This CDR3 reads CASSPRLAANYNEQFF. The CDR3, as DNA: TGTGCCAGCAGCCCAAGACTAGCGGCTAACTACAATGAGCAGTTCTTC.

For the CDR3, the DNA is TGTGCCAGCTCACCACCTCCGTTGGGGGAAAAACTGTTTTTT. It specifies CASSPPPLGEKLFF. The chain has TRBV18 and TRBJ1-4; D remains unclear. The CDR3 is 14 residues long. Trimming removed 0 bases from V and 8 bases from J, with 10 bases in between. The germline V gene encodes CDR1 KGHSH and CDR2 LQKENI. Looking up the rest from reference TRBV18 and TRBJ1-4 gives the full variable domain: NAGVMQNPRHLVRRRGQEARLRCSPMKGHSHVYWYRQLPEEGLKFMVYLQKENIIDESGMPKERFSAEFPKEGPSILRIQQVVRGDSAAYFCASSPPPLGEKLFFGSGTQLSVL.

The rearrangement links TRBV5-1 to TRBJ1-1, with 8 bases identical to TRBD1. The CDR3 is 15 residues long. CDR1 is SGHRS, CDR2 YFSETQ, per germline. V was pared by 4 bases and J by 1 base, with 6 bases of the junction left unmatched. The CDR3 loop is CASSAWTGSNTEAFF. The CDR3 DNA follows: TGCGCCAGCAGCGCCTGGACAGGGTCGAACACTGAAGCTTTCTTT.

The rearrangement uses TRBV27 and TRBJ1-1, with D possibly being TRBD1 (6 bases). The CDR3 consists of 14 residues. Germline CDR1 MNHEY, CDR2 SMNVEV (reference sequence). Trimming took off 1 base at V and 4 bases at J, with 10 bases between the two ends. CDR3: CASSLWTASTEAFF. CDR3 bases: TGTGCCAGCAGTTTATGGACAGCGTCCACTGAAGCTTTCTTT.

The table lists this clonotype with a few counts. The chain recombines TRBV11-2 with TRBJ1-1; D gene ambiguous. Germline CDR1 and CDR2: SGHAT and FQNNGV. CDR3 length equals 15 residues. V gave up 4 bases and J gave up 2 bases, with 14 bases separating them. The CDR3 bases are TGTGCCAGCAGCTATACCGCCACGGGAAACACTGAAGCTTTCTTT. It yields the protein CASSYTATGNTEAFF.

This clonotype has just a few counts. The J gene is TRBJ2-1, the V gene TRBV9; 8 bases fit TRBD1. The ends lost 4 bases at V and 4 bases at J; junction bases unmatched: 13. The CDR3 runs 17 residues. Germline CDR1 SGDLS, CDR2 YYNGEE. The CDR3 protein is CASSLRSPGQVYNEQFF. CDR3 sequence (DNA): TGTGCCAGCAGCCTCCGTAGTCCGGGACAGGTTTACAATGAGCAGTTCTTC.

The rearrangement joins TRBV6-5 to TRBJ1-3; D unresolved. The CDR3 length is 16 residues. V lost 0 bases, J lost 4 bases, and 13 bases lay in between. CDR1 is MNHEY and CDR2 is SVGAGI in the germline V gene. In DNA, the CDR3 is TGTGCCAGCAGTTACTCCGGGGTCGGCGGGGGAAACACCATATATTTT. Protein sequence: CASSYSGVGGGNTIYF.

This chain links TRBV25-1 with TRBJ1-4; tentative D call: TRBD1 (5 bases). Trimming stripped 1 base from V and 0 bases from J, with 6 bases between. This CDR3 comprises 15 residues. Germline-derived CDR1 and CDR2 are MGHDK and SYGVNS. The CDR3 sequence: CASSEWGATNEKLFF. The CDR3 nucleotides are TGTGCCAGCAGTGAATGGGGCGCAACTAATGAAAAACTGTTTTTT.

The rearrangement joins TRBV7-9 to TRBJ2-7; 10 bases align to TRBD1. This CDR3 is built from 16 residues. Trimming cost V 5 bases and J 3 bases; bases outside gene matches: 10. Germline values: CDR1 SEHNR, CDR2 FQNEAQ (reference sequence). CDR3: CASSTRPGTGVYEQYF. The DNA of the CDR3 is TGTGCCAGCAGCACCCGACCCGGGACAGGGGTCTACGAGCAGTACTTC. The variable domain in full, completed from reference TRBV7-9 and TRBJ2-7, reads DTGVSQNPRHKITKRGQNVTFRCDPISEHNRLYWYRQTLGQGPEFLTYFQNEAQLEKSRLLSDRFSAERPKGSFSTLEIQRTEQGDSAMYLCASSTRPGTGVYEQYFGPGTRLTVT.

This clonotype appeared a few times. V and J are TRBV7-9 and TRBJ1-1; D gene ambiguous. The germline gives CDR1 SEHNR, CDR2 FQNEAQ (reference sequence). CDR3 length: 13 residues. The V end was cut by 3 bases, the J end by 3 bases, with 8 bases between. In DNA form, the CDR3 reads TGTGCCAGCAGCTTCGATCGCTACACTGAAGCTTTCTTT. It specifies CASSFDRYTEAFF.

The rearrangement links TRBV4-2 to TRBJ2-3, with 9 bases aligning to TRBD2. Trimming took 0 bases from V and 0 from J; bases not matched to a gene: 1. This CDR3 comprises 16 residues. In germline, CDR1 is LGHNA, CDR2 YNFKEQ. CDR3 nucleotides: TGTGCCAGCAGCCAAGATAGCGGGAGTAGCACAGATACGCAGTATTTT. It is translated as CASSQDSGSSTDTQYF.

This clonotype was seen a few times. The J gene is TRBJ1-2, the V gene TRBV7-9; D is perhaps TRBD1 (6 bases). CDR1 and CDR2 from the germline V gene are SEHNR and FQNEAQ (reference sequence). This CDR3 contains 14 residues. V lost 5 bases, J lost 0 bases, and 10 bases lay in between. The CDR3 sequence: CASSQDSANYGYTF. In DNA form, the CDR3 reads TGTGCCAGCAGCCAGGACAGCGCTAACTATGGCTACACCTTC.

This clonotype was picked up many times. The chain recombines TRBV10-2 with TRBJ1-5, with TRBD1 matching 9 bases. CDR1 WSHSY and CDR2 SAAADI come from the germline V gene. V was clipped by 6 bases and J by 4 bases; unmatched bases: 1. CDR3 length equals 13 residues. The CDR3 region has the DNA TGCGCCAGCAGGGGACAGGGAAATCAGCCCCAGCATTTT. This codes for CASRGQGNQPQHF.

The rearrangement uses TRBV18 and TRBJ2-1, with 7 bases aligning to TRBD2. V lost 1 base to trimming and J lost 8 bases; unmatched junction nucleotides: 23. The CDR3 contains 20 residues. Germline CDR1 reads KGHSH; CDR2 reads LQKENI. CDR3 nucleotide sequence: TGTGCCAGCTCACCACTCGGTTTAGGGTGGCGGGAGAATGGGGTTGATGAGCAGTTCTTC. Translating gives CASSPLGLGWRENGVDEQFF.

The chain couples TRBV12-3 or TRBV12-4 to TRBJ2-1, with 13 bases lining up with TRBD2. This CDR3 comprises 14 residues. Trimming took 6 bases from V and 6 from J; bases not matched to a gene: 2. The CDR3: CASSTSGRANEQFF. CDR3 DNA: TGTGCCAGCAGCACTAGCGGGAGGGCCAATGAGCAGTTCTTC.

This chain links TRBV29-1 with TRBJ2-7; D is unresolved. The CDR3 covers 12 residues. Germline CDR1 is SQVTM and CDR2 is ANQGSEA. V lost 0 bases and J 3 bases, leaving 6 bases between the germline ends. The DNA for the CDR3 is TGCAGCGTTGAAGATGGGGTCTACGAGCAGTACTTC. Protein sequence: CSVEDGVYEQYF.

This clonotype has more than one count but fewer than ten. The rearrangement links TRBV7-9 to TRBJ2-5; no clear D gene. CDR1 SEHNR and CDR2 FQNEAQ come from the germline V gene (reference sequence). The CDR3 runs 14 residues. Trimming pared 4 bases from V and 4 bases from J, leaving 13 bases between. The CDR3 sequence is CASSSLQAIETQYF. The CDR3 nucleotides read TGTGCCAGCAGCTCCCTCCAGGCAATAGAGACCCAGTACTTC.

The gene calls are TRBV6-2 or TRBV6-3 and TRBJ2-5, with D perhaps matching TRBD1 (5 bases). The length of the CDR3 is 15 residues. The V and J ends lost 1 base and 3 bases respectively, with 12 bases between them. Germline values: CDR1 MNHEY, CDR2 SVGEGT. The CDR3 nucleotides read TGTGCCAGCAGTTACTGGGGCGGACCGAAAGAGACCCAGTACTTC. Translating gives CASSYWGGPKETQYF.

The V call is TRBV7-8, the J call TRBJ2-7, with 8 bases that match TRBD2. Trimming cost V 7 bases and J 8 bases; bases outside gene matches: 13. CDR3 size: 14 residues. CDR1 SGHVS and CDR2 FQNEAQ come from the germline V gene. The CDR3 nucleotides read TGTGCCAGCATCCCTTTCCCCAGCGGGGGTCAGCAGTACTTC. Residues: CASIPFPSGGQQYF.

The chain uses TRBV12-3 or TRBV12-4 and TRBJ1-5; D unclear. V shed 7 bases and J shed 0 bases, with 13 bases lying between them. The CDR3 spans 15 residues. This CDR3 is CASTLQPYSNQPQHF. CDR3 coding DNA: TGTGCCAGCACCCTACAACCATATAGCAATCAGCCCCAGCATTTT.

V gene TRBV6-1 combines with J gene TRBJ2-7; unclear D gene. Trimming stripped 6 bases from V and 6 bases from J, with 15 bases between. CDR1 is MNHNS, CDR2 SASEGT, per germline. This CDR3 has 13 residues. The chain's CDR3 is CASRGKTYTEQYF. CDR3 sequence (DNA): TGTGCCAGCAGGGGAAAGACCTACACCGAGCAGTACTTC.